This TCR beta chain is drawn from a study of cytomegalovirus exposure and HLA in healthy donors. The PCR had 60 Vbeta and 13 Jbeta primers. TCRdb's table, derived via immunoSEQ multiplex PCR, lists solely in-frame clones and lacks some. This sample has under 200,000 clones, with about 75% found just once. V lost 0 bases to trimming and J lost 5 bases, with 10 bases between them. Germline-derived CDR1 and CDR2 are MGHRA and YSYEKL. The length of the CDR3 is 14 residues. J is TRBJ2-5 and V is TRBV4-1; D is unresolved. The material sequenced was PBMCs. The source is a female donor in good health and CMV-seronegative. DNA of the CDR3: TGCGCCAGCAGCCAAGATCGGCCGAGGGAGACCCAGTACTTC. It is translated as CASSQDRPRETQYF.